These T cell receptor beta chains were read from a single sample in a study of CD8 T cells in Susac syndrome. MiXCR, applied by TCRdb to the immunoSEQ multiplex PCR reads, yields one record per CDR3 protein. Of under 200,000 distinct CDR3 sequences listed, over 85% are singletons. Specimen: CD4+ T cells from PBMCs. The receptors were sampled from a human donor in good health. Both conserved end residues are part of each CDR3. Fields, in order: J gene, D gene, V gene, clone size, CDR3 DNA, CDR3 protein. The D gene is left open where the match is weak. For some rows the clone size is stated as once, few or many, or as a class when expanded; others skip it.

TRBJ2-2,NA,TRBV9,NA,TGTGCCAGCAGCGTAATAGGTTCGGCCGGGGAGCTGTTTTTT,CASSVIGSAGELFF
TRBJ2-3,TRBD2,TRBV5-1,NA,TGCGCCAGCAGCTTGGAAATCCTAGCGGGGAAGACAGATACGCAGTATTTT,CASSLEILAGKTDTQYF
TRBJ1-2,NA,TRBV10-3,NA,TGTGCCATCAGCGCCCCCTTGGGGGTCGGGGGCTACACCTTC,CAISAPLGVGGYTF
TRBJ1-5,NA,TRBV4-1,NA,TGCGCCAGCAGCCAAGTTCCGTGGGTCGGGAGCAATCAGCCCCAGCATTTT,CASSQVPWVGSNQPQHF
TRBJ2-1,TRBD1,TRBV5-8,NA,TGTGCCAGCAGCTTGGGGCAGGGGGTACACAATGAGCAGTTCTTC,CASSLGQGVHNEQFF
TRBJ1-2,NA,TRBV3-1,NA,TGTGCCAGCAGCCAAGATAGGGGCTACACCTTC,CASSQDRGYTF
TRBJ1-2,NA,TRBV5-1,NA,TGCGCCAGCAGCCCGGGCTTAGCTAACTATGGCTACACCTTC,CASSPGLANYGYTF
TRBJ1-1,TRBD1,TRBV19,NA,TGTGCCAGTAGTCGTCGACAGGGGGCATATGACACTGAAGCTTTCTTT,CASSRRQGAYDTEAFF
TRBJ2-5,NA,TRBV29-1,NA,TGCAGCGTTGAACTCCTCCCAAAAGAGACCCAGTACTTC,CSVELLPKETQYF
TRBJ2-3,NA,TRBV4-3,NA,TGCGCCAGCAGCCCGGGGACCCAGTGGGGCACAGATACGCAGTATTTT,CASSPGTQWGTDTQYF
TRBJ1-6,NA,TRBV27,NA,TGTGCCAGCAGTCCGCTAGGGGGGCGCCCCTATAATTCACCCCTCCACTTT,CASSPLGGRPYNSPLHF
TRBJ1-2,NA,TRBV4-2,few,TGTGCCAGCAGCCATGCCGGGACGGGGAACTATGGCTACACCTTC,CASSHAGTGNYGYTF
TRBJ2-6,NA,TRBV20-1,NA,TGCAGTGCTAGAAGGCCAGGAAGTCCTGGGGCCAACGTCCTGACTTTC,CSARRPGSPGANVLTF
TRBJ2-5,NA,TRBV5-4,NA,TGTGCCAGCAGCGGAGGACTAACGGGGGCAGAGACCCAGTACTTC,CASSGGLTGAETQYF
TRBJ1-5,TRBD1,TRBV4-1,NA,TGCGCCAGCAGCCCCGACAGGGATCAGCCCCAGCATTTT,CASSPDRDQPQHF
TRBJ1-1,NA,TRBV25-1,NA,TGTGCCAGCAGTGAATTCCAAAGGAGCACTGAAGCTTTCTTT,CASSEFQRSTEAFF
TRBJ2-2,NA,TRBV5-1,NA,TGCGCCAGCAGCTGGACAGCACGGAACACCGGGGAGCTGTTTTTT,CASSWTARNTGELFF
TRBJ2-1,TRBD2,TRBV12-3/TRBV12-4,NA,TGTGCCAGCAGTCCCGCTAGCGGGAGGAGGTTCTTC,CASSPASGRRFF
TRBJ1-2,TRBD1,TRBV12-3/TRBV12-4,NA,TGTGCCAGCAGTAGGGGACAGAATAACTATGGCTACACCTTC,CASSRGQNNYGYTF
TRBJ2-3,NA,TRBV15,NA,TGTGCCACCAGCAGAGGGGACCCCTTTCAGGATACGCAGTATTTT,CATSRGDPFQDTQYF
TRBJ2-2,NA,TRBV28,NA,TGTGCCAGCAGTTGGTTAACAGGGACGAACACCGGGGAGCTGTTTTTT,CASSWLTGTNTGELFF
TRBJ2-3,NA,TRBV6-5,NA,TGTGCCAGCAGTTACTCGTGGTCAGGGACCGGTGGGACAGATACGCAGTATTTT,CASSYSWSGTGGTDTQYF
TRBJ1-1,TRBD1,TRBV3-1,NA,TGTGCCAGCAGCCAAGGGGACAGGGGTGGCACTGAAGCTTTCTTT,CASSQGDRGGTEAFF
TRBJ2-1,TRBD1,TRBV5-1,NA,TGCGCCAGCAGCTTTGGGACAGGGAACAATGAGCAGTTCTTC,CASSFGTGNNEQFF
TRBJ2-2,NA,TRBV7-8,NA,TGTGCCAGCAGTTCCGACCTTGGCGGGAAGACCGGGGAGCTGTTTTTT,CASSSDLGGKTGELFF
TRBJ2-1,NA,TRBV19,NA,TGTGCCAGTAGTATAGGGCCCCGTAACAATGAGCAGTTCTTC,CASSIGPRNNEQFF
TRBJ2-4,TRBD2,TRBV5-1,once,TGCGCCAGCAGCTTGGCAGCGGGGGGAGCCAAAAACATTCAGTACTTC,CASSLAAGGAKNIQYF
TRBJ1-2,NA,TRBV10-3,NA,TGTGCCACCCAGAAATTTCAGGGCTTAGCTAACTATGGCTACACCTTC,CATQKFQGLANYGYTF
TRBJ1-2,NA,TRBV7-2,NA,TGTGCCAGCAGCTTAGCCGCAGACGGCTCCAACTATGGCTACACCTTC,CASSLAADGSNYGYTF
TRBJ1-6,NA,TRBV6-6,NA,TGTGCCAGCAGTAACCAGGGGCCCCATTCACCCCTCCACTTT,CASSNQGPHSPLHF
TRBJ1-2,NA,TRBV12-3/TRBV12-4,NA,TGTGCCAGCAGTTTGGGGGGGGCAAGTGGCTACACCTTC,CASSLGGASGYTF
TRBJ2-2,NA,TRBV5-4,NA,TGTGCCAGCAGCTTTCAGGGGACTAACACCGGGGAGCTGTTTTTT,CASSFQGTNTGELFF
TRBJ2-1,TRBD1,TRBV5-1,NA,TGCGCCAGCAGCTACCGGGACAGGGGATTGGCCCCCTACAATGAGCAGTTCTTC,CASSYRDRGLAPYNEQFF
TRBJ1-1,NA,TRBV19,NA,TGTGCCAGTAGTAAGGGAACTGAAGCTTTCTTT,CASSKGTEAFF
TRBJ2-4,NA,TRBV15,NA,TGTGCCACCAGCATGGACACTAGAAACATTCAGTACTTC,CATSMDTRNIQYF
TRBJ1-2,NA,TRBV12-3/TRBV12-4,NA,TGTGCCAGCAGGGGGGCCAACTATGGCTACACCTTC,CASRGANYGYTF
TRBJ2-1,NA,TRBV9,NA,TGTGCCAGCAGCGTCGGTATCCCCTCGGGTGAGCAGTTCTTC,CASSVGIPSGEQFF
TRBJ2-7,NA,TRBV20-1,NA,TGCAGTGCTAGAGTTCAGGGCCCGAGGGGGGGGCAGTACTTC,CSARVQGPRGGQYF
TRBJ1-1,NA,TRBV12-5,NA,TGTGCTAGTGGGGAACAGGGGAACACTGAAGCTTTCTTT,CASGEQGNTEAFF
TRBJ2-5,TRBD1,TRBV5-1,NA,TGCGCCAGCAGCTCCGGACAGGTGGGGATCGAGACCCAGTACTTC,CASSSGQVGIETQYF
TRBJ2-1,NA,TRBV5-1,NA,TGCGCCAGCAGCGGGGGGCCGGGGTCCTACAATGAGCAGTTCTTC,CASSGGPGSYNEQFF
TRBJ2-3,NA,TRBV20-1,NA,TGCAGTGCTAGATTCGCAGGGGGGACAGATACGCAGTATTTT,CSARFAGGTDTQYF
TRBJ1-2,NA,TRBV25-1,NA,TGTGCCAGCAGTGCTGTCGGCCGGGACTACACCTTC,CASSAVGRDYTF
TRBJ2-4,NA,TRBV6-1,NA,TGTGCCAGCAGTGAAGATTTGCTCTTCCTGAGGAACATTCAGTACTTC,CASSEDLLFLRNIQYF
TRBJ2-7,NA,TRBV12-3/TRBV12-4,NA,TGTGCCAGCAGTCCCGGACATCCCAGGGACGAGCAGTACTTC,CASSPGHPRDEQYF
TRBJ1-2,TRBD1,TRBV5-1,NA,TGCGCCAGCAGCTTGGCCGGCGGGACAGGGAGAAACTATGGCTACACCTTC,CASSLAGGTGRNYGYTF
TRBJ2-7,NA,TRBV7-9,NA,TGTGCCAGCAGCCCCCGCGGACTGACCTCCTACGAGCAGTACTTC,CASSPRGLTSYEQYF
TRBJ1-2,NA,TRBV29-1,once,TGCAGCGTTCTAGGGGTAAACGGCTACACCTTC,CSVLGVNGYTF
TRBJ1-5,NA,TRBV18,NA,TGTGCCAGCTCACACAGCGACCTTAGCAATCAGCCCCAGCATTTT,CASSHSDLSNQPQHF
TRBJ2-5,NA,TRBV19,NA,TGTGCCAGTACCTCCGGGACGAGCAGGGAGACCCAGTACTTC,CASTSGTSRETQYF
TRBJ1-2,NA,TRBV14,NA,TGTGCCAGCAGCCAAGGGCAGATCGCTAACTATGGCTACACCTTC,CASSQGQIANYGYTF
TRBJ1-6,NA,TRBV15,NA,TGTGCCACCAGCGAGGGGGGAGTTGGCAATTCACCCCTCCACTTT,CATSEGGVGNSPLHF
TRBJ1-5,TRBD1,TRBV7-2,once,TGTGCCAGCAGCTTGAGGCAGGGGGGTCAGCCCCAGCATTTT,CASSLRQGGQPQHF
TRBJ2-2,TRBD1,TRBV20-1,NA,TGCAGTGCTAGATACAGGGGTGACACCGGGGAGCTGTTTTTT,CSARYRGDTGELFF